The next 9 T cell receptor beta chains were all read from a single sample in a study of shared clonotypes between healthy human individuals (dated by TCRdb to 2018 to 2020). The method was the immunoSEQ multiplex PCR assay. Here the immuneACCESS table is served through TCRdb, limited to in-frame sequences with V and J called. Missing clones are a known gap in these copies; in checked studies unresolved V genes cover under half, and the rest lacks a known reason. The sample includes about 700,000 clones, with about 91% observed a single time. Of the sample, nearly 25% falls within the top ten clones. For the CD8 naive samples, CD45RO-negative cells were positively selected for CCR7, yielding a CD45RA+CCR7+ population from which TemRA cells were excluded. The sample taken for sequencing was naive CD8+ T cells sorted from blood. In the paper's terms, the cell subset or site label means: CD45RA+CCR7+. The receptor source for this set is a man aged 25-40 years in good health.

This chain connects TRBV19 to TRBJ2-5; D possibly corresponds to TRBD2 (6 bases). Per germline, CDR1 LNHDA and CDR2 SQIVND (reference sequence). This CDR3 has 13 residues. The V end was cut by 6 bases, the J end by 3 bases, with 11 bases between. The CDR3 DNA reads TGTGCCAGTAGCAGACTAGTAGAAGAGACCCAGTACTTC. Translated: CASSRLVEETQYF.

With respect to this clone: A junction boundary mismatches the germline segment, possibly from a read error. The chain has TRBV2 and TRBJ2-5; D might be TRBD2 (6 bases). CDR3 length: 12 amino acids. Looked up from germline, CDR1 is SNHLY and CDR2 is FYNNEI. The CDR3 protein is CASARDHETQYF. CDR3 sequence (DNA): TGTGCCAGTGCGCGGGACCATGAGACCCAGTACTTC.

The chain links TRBV7-8 to TRBJ2-7, with D possibly being TRBD2 (7 bases). Trimming removed 8 bases at V and 0 bases at J, with 17 bases between. CDR3 length: 15 residues. Germline-derived CDR1 and CDR2 are SGHVS and FQNEAQ. The CDR3 sequence is CASAGGGGFSYEQYF. In DNA, the CDR3 is TGTGCCAGCGCCGGGGGCGGGGGCTTCTCCTACGAGCAGTACTTC.

The V gene is TRBV29-1, the J gene TRBJ2-2, with D tentatively TRBD1 (5 bases). The germline gives CDR1 SQVTM, CDR2 ANQGSEA. Between the trimmed V and J ends, which lost 5 bases and 4 bases, there was a span of 11 bases. CDR3 length: 13 amino acids. The CDR3 here is CSVLRGSTGELFF. The CDR3 DNA is TGCAGCGTTTTAAGGGGTAGCACCGGGGAGCTGTTTTTT.

The V and J genes are TRBV18 and TRBJ2-1; 8 bases are a match to TRBD2. The CDR3 spans 14 residues. The V and J ends lost 8 bases and 4 bases, in that order; junction bases with no gene match: 7. The germline CDR1 and CDR2 sequences are KGHSH and LQKENI. This CDR3 reads CASHRREGYNEQFF. In DNA form, the CDR3 reads TGTGCCAGCCATCGACGGGAGGGATACAATGAGCAGTTCTTC.

With regard to this clone: Additional DNA sequences in this sample encode the identical CDR3. The CDR3 here is CASSIGLAGDYEQYF. In nucleotides, the CDR3 is TGTGCCAGTAGTATCGGACTAGCGGGGGACTACGAGCAGTACTTC. The V call is TRBV19, the J call TRBJ2-7, with 13 bases matching TRBD2. CDR1 is LNHDA, CDR2 SQIVND, per germline (reference sequence). Losses at the gene ends were 3 bases for V and 3 bases for J; bases not matched to a gene: 2. The CDR3 length is 15 residues.

The gene calls are TRBV2 and TRBJ1-4; possibly TRBD1 for D (5 bases). Germline V lookup: CDR1 SNHLY, CDR2 FYNNEI. Trimming pared 5 bases from V and 5 bases from J, leaving 12 bases between. CDR3 length equals 14 residues. CDR3 sequence reads: CASSLDSLNEKLFF. As DNA, the CDR3 is TGTGCCAGCAGTCTTGACAGCTTAAATGAAAAACTGTTTTTT.

The chain joins TRBV19 to TRBJ2-1; possibly TRBD1 for D (5 bases). Germline-derived CDR1 and CDR2 are LNHDA and SQIVND (reference sequence). The CDR3 is 18 amino acids. V was pared by 3 bases and J by 0 bases, with 18 bases between. CDR3 sequence reads: CASSMTVRVMSSYNEQFF. As DNA, the CDR3 is TGTGCCAGTAGTATGACAGTTCGAGTAATGAGCTCCTACAATGAGCAGTTCTTC. The full variable domain, in which reference TRBV19 and TRBJ2-1 provide the parts outside the CDR3, is DGGITQSPKYLFRKEGQNVTLSCEQNLNHDAMYWYRQDPGQGLRLIYYSQIVNDFQKGDIAEGYSVSREKKESFPLTVTSAQKNPTAFYLCASSMTVRVMSSYNEQFFGPGTRLTVL.

The chain carries TRBV25-1 and TRBJ1-2; D call uncertain. The CDR3 loop spans 11 amino acids. Germline V gives CDR1 MGHDK, CDR2 SYGVNS. V lost 6 bases to trimming and J lost 3 bases, with 5 bases between them. Here the CDR3 reads CASSQDYGYTF. The CDR3 DNA reads TGTGCCAGCAGCCAGGACTATGGCTACACCTTC.